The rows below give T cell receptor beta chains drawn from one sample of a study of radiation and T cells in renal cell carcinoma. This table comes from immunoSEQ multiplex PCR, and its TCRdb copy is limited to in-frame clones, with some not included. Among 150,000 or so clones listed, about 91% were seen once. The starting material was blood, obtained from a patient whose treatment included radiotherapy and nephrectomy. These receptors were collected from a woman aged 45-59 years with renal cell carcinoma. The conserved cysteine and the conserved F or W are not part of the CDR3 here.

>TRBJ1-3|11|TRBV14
ASRSMAGNTIY
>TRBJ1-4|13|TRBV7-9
ASSLGTGEDEKLF
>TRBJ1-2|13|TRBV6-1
ASRALYRGGYGYT
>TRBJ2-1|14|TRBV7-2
ASSLRSGGRVNEQF
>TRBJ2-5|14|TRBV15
ATSRDLGRGQETQY
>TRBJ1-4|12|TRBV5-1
ASSLYSPNEKLF
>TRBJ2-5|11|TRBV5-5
ASSLDPLETQY
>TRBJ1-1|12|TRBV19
ASSLPDRSGEAF
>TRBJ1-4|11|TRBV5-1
ASSSLTEEKLF
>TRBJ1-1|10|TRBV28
ASSFLRAEAF
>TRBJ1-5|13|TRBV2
ASSGQGSSNQPQH
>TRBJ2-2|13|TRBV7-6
ASTPEGAGTGELF
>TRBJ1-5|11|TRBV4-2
ASSQDRDQPQH
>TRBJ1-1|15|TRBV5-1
ASSIGTAEGKNTEAF
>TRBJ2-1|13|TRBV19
ASSIEATSYNEQF
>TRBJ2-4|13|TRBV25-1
ASSGDGGKENIQY
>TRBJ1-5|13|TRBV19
ASNPRAGGNQPQH
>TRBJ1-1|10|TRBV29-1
SVESRNTEAF
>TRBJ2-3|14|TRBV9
ASSDRTVASTDTQY
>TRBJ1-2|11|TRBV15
ATRETGVYGYT
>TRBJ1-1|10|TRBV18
ASSPRQGGAF
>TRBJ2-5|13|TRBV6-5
ASSYGESYQETQY
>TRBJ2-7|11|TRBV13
ASSFGTSLEQY
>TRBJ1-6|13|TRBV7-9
ASSSNRAANSPLH
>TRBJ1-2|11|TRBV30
AWSHGGGDGYT
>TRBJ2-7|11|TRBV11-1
ASSLGWSYEQY
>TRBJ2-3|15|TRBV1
TSSQLTSGTSTDTQY
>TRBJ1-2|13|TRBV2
ASSEGGQGYYGYT
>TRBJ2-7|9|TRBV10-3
AISEGYEQY
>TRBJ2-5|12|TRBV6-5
ASSPWDRAETQY
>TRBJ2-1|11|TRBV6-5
ASSIPGVHEQF
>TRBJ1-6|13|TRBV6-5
ASSFAQGLNSPLH
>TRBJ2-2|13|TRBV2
ASRDRGRGTGELF
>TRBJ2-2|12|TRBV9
ASSGSQGPGELF
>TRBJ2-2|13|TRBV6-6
ASREGQGVTGELF
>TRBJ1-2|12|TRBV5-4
ASSLRGPSYGYT
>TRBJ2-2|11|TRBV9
ASSVDVDGELF
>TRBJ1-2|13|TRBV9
ASSPGRVVRGSYT
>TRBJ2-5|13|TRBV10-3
AISESGTSGETQY
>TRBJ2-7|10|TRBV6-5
ASRGDSYEQY